The clone carrying this T cell receptor (beta chain) has a handful of counts. TCRdb's copy holds only in-frame clones and misses some; the assay was immunoSEQ multiplex PCR. The sample carries over 150,000 clones, around 83% recorded once. The sample belongs to a study of blood T cell repertoires in COVID-19. Study at large: Samples representing acute and convalescent COVID-19 were sourced from the United States, Italy and Spain.

Germline CDR1 SNHLY, CDR2 FYNNEI. Trimming pared 4 bases from V and 3 bases from J, leaving 9 bases between. The length of the CDR3 is 13 residues. The chain is built from TRBV2 and TRBJ1-1, with D maybe TRBD1 (5 bases). Sequenced: peripheral blood. This receptor was obtained from a man between 45 and 60 years old with active or convalescent COVID-19. CDR3 sequence (DNA): TGTGCCAGCAGTGCTGCAGGGCACACTGAAGCTTTCTTT. It codes for CASSAAGHTEAFF.